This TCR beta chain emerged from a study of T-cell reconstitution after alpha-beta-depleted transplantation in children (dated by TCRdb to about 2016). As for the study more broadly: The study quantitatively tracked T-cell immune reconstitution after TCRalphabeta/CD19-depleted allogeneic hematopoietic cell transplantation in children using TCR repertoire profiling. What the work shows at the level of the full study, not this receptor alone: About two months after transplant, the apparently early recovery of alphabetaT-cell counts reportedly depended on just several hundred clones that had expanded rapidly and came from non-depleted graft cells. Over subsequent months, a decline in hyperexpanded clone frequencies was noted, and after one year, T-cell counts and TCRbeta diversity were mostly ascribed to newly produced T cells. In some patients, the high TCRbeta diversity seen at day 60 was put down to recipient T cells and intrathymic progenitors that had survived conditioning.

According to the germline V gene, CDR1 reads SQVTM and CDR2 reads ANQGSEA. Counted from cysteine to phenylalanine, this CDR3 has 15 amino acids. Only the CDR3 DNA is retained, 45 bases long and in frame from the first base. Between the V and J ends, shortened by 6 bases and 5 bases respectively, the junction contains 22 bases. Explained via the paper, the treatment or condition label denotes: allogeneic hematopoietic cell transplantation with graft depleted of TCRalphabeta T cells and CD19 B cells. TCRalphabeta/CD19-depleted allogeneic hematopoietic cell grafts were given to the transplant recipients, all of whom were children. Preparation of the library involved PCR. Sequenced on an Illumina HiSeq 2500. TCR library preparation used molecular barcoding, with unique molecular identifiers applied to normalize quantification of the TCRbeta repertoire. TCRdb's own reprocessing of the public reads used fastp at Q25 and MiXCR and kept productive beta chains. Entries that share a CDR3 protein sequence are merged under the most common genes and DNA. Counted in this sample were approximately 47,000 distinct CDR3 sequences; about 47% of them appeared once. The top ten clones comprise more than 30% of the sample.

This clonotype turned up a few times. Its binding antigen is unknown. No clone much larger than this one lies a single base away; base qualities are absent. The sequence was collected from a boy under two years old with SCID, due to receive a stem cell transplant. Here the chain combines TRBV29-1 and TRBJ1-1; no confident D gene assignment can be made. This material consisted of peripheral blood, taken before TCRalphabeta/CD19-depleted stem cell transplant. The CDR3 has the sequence CSVEWISGIVTEAFF. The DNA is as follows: TGCAGCGTGGAGTGGATTTCGGGGATCGTAACTGAAGCTTTCTTT.